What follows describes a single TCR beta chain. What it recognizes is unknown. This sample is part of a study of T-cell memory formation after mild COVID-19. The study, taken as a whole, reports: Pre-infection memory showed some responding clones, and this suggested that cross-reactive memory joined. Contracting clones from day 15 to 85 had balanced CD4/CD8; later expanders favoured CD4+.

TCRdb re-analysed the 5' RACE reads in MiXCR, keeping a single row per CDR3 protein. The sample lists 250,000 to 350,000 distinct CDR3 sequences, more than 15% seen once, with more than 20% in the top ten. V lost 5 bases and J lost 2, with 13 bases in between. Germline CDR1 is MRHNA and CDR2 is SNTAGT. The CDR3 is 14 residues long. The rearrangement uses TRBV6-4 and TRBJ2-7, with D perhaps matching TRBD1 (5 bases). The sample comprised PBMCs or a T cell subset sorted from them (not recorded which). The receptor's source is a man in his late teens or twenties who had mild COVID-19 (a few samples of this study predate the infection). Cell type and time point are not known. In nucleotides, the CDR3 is TGTGCCAGCAGTCTTTACACAGGACCCTACGAGCAGTACTTC. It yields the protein CASSLYTGPYEQYF.